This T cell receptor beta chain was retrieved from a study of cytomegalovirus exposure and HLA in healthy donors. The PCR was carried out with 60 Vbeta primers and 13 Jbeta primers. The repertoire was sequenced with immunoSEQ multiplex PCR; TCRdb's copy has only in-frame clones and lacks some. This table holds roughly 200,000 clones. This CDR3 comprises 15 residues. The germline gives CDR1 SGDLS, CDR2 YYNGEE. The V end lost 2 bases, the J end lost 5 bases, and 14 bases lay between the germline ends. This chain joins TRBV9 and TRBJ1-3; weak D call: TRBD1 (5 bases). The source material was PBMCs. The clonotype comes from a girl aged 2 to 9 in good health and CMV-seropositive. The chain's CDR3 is CASSVEGSGRNTIYF. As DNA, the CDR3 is TGTGCCAGCAGCGTGGAGGGGTCCGGGAGAAACACCATATATTTT.